This TCR beta chain comes out of a study of blood T cells in healthy people across ages. Overall study findings and caveats: As age increased, TCR beta diversity per million T cells fell in a roughly linear fashion. Relative to aged donors, long-lived donors carried more naive CD4+ cells and displayed higher diversity. Naive and antigen-experienced cells could not be conclusively compared, given unsorted PBMCs.

Primed by a sample-barcoded 5' primer and a J-beta primer mix, a second PCR proceeded for about 7 to 11 cycles. Each cDNA molecule received a tag from a template-switch adaptor that had 12 random nucleotides. A single record per CDR3 protein comes from TCRdb applying MiXCR to the 5' RACE reads. The table has about 1.6 million distinct CDR3 sequences, roughly 32% seen once. This clonotype was seen only a few times. Its antigen remains unidentified. Germline CDR1 and CDR2: SNHLY and FYNNEI. The CDR3 extends over 14 amino acids. With 6 bases clipped from V and 2 bases from J, the junction kept 6 bases outside the gene matches.

The V call is TRBV2, the J call TRBJ2-5, with TRBD2 matching over 7 bases. The sequencing sample was made of blood. The sequence was obtained from a woman between 25 and 40 years old in good health. The CDR3 is CASRLGTIQETQYF. DNA of the CDR3: TGTGCCAGCAGGCTCGGGACTATACAAGAGACCCAGTACTTC.